The 4 T cell receptor beta chains below all came from one sample that was sequenced in a study of blood T cell repertoires in COVID-19. Method: immunoSEQ multiplex PCR; TCRdb's copy keeps in-frame clones and lacks some. Among some 200,000 clones, approximately 80% were seen once, and the ten largest hold 10% to 15%. Sequencing was carried out using peripheral blood. The source is a human donor in a cohort sampled during active COVID-19.

J is TRBJ1-1 and V is TRBV11-1; D not certain. CDR3 length: 13 amino acids. Germline assignment: CDR1 SGHAT and CDR2 FQDESV (reference sequence). V lost 5 bases to trimming and J lost 7 bases, with 14 bases between them. The CDR3 coding sequence is TGTGCCAGCAGCGGAGACGTCCGGGATGAAGCTTTCTTT. This gives the protein CASSGDVRDEAFF.

The chain links TRBV11-2 to TRBJ2-7, with TRBD1 identical over 8 bases. From germline, CDR1 is SGHAT and CDR2 FQNNGV. The CDR3 covers 13 residues. With 7 bases clipped from V and 2 bases from J, the junction kept 4 bases outside the gene matches. CDR3 sequence reads: CASTNRGTYEQYF. The CDR3 DNA follows: TGTGCCAGCACGAACAGGGGGACCTACGAGCAGTACTTC.

The rearrangement uses TRBV7-9 and TRBJ2-1, with D possibly being TRBD2 (5 bases). Germline V gene sequence: CDR1 SEHNR, CDR2 FQNEAQ (reference sequence). The germline V and J ends were trimmed by 0 bases and 8 bases, with 20 bases remaining between them. The CDR3 covers 17 residues. This CDR3 reads CASSLALYSSLRDEQFF. In DNA form, the CDR3 reads TGTGCCAGCAGCTTAGCCCTTTACAGCTCGCTGCGGGATGAGCAGTTCTTC.

The genes are TRBV6-5 and TRBJ1-2, with D perhaps matching TRBD1 (6 bases). CDR1 is MNHEY, CDR2 SVGAGI, per germline. V lost 6 bases and J 2 bases, leaving 10 bases between the germline ends. This CDR3 has 13 amino acids. CDR3 sequence: CASRATGNYGYTF. The CDR3 region has the DNA TGTGCCAGCAGAGCTACAGGGAACTATGGCTACACCTTC.